The 10 T cell receptor beta chains listed next were all sequenced from one sample in a study of cytomegalovirus exposure and HLA in healthy donors. 13 Jbeta primers and 60 Vbeta primers were used for the PCR. The protocol was immunoSEQ multiplex PCR, while the TCRdb copy is restricted to in-frame clones and leaves out a portion. Altogether approximately 140,000 clones are present, 65% to 85% being singletons, with the ten largest covering about 1.6%. Material: PBMCs. These receptors originate from a woman between 18 and 29 years old in good health and CMV-seronegative.

This clone was recorded a few times. The rearrangement links TRBV5-6 to TRBJ2-2; 8 nucleotides align to TRBD2. CDR3 length equals 17 residues. Germline CDR1 is SGHDT and CDR2 is YYEEEE. V was pared by 1 base and J by 2 bases, with 7 bases of the junction left unmatched. For the CDR3, the DNA is TGTGCCAGCAGCTTGTCTGCTAGCGGGCACAACACCGGGGAGCTGTTTTTT. Translated, it gives CASSLSASGHNTGELFF. Full variable domain (missing parts from reference TRBV5-6 and TRBJ2-2): DAGVTQSPTHLIKTRGQQVTLRCSPKSGHDTVSWYQQALGQGPQFIFQYYEEEERQRGNFPDRFSGHQFPNYSSELNVNALLLGDSALYLCASSLSASGHNTGELFFGEGSRLTVL.

The rearrangement uses TRBV2 and TRBJ2-6; TRBD1 agrees at 8 bases. V was pared by 2 bases and J by 4 bases, with 7 bases of the junction left unmatched. From germline, CDR1 is SNHLY and CDR2 FYNNEI. The CDR3 has 17 residues. CDR3 loop: CASSEYRGSSGANVLTF. In nucleotides, the CDR3 is TGTGCCAGCAGTGAATACAGGGGGTCTAGCGGGGCCAACGTCCTGACTTTC.

J is TRBJ2-1 and V is TRBV11-3; TRBD2 aligns across 7 bases. J lost 8 bases, V lost 1 base, and 5 bases had no gene match. Germline CDR1 reads SGHNT; CDR2 reads YENEEA. The CDR3 totals 14 residues. This CDR3 is CASSLGGTIDEQFF. For the CDR3, the DNA is TGTGCCAGCAGCTTAGGTGGGACTATCGATGAGCAGTTCTTC.

The gene calls are TRBV6-6 and TRBJ2-5; 8 nucleotides agree with TRBD2. Germline V gene data show CDR1 as MNHNY and CDR2 as SVGAGI (reference sequence). Germline trimming cut 7 bases from V and 1 base from J; bases unmatched to any gene: 8. This CDR3 contains 15 residues. The CDR3 spells CASTPYSGGQETQYF. The CDR3 DNA reads TGTGCCAGCACTCCGTACAGCGGGGGCCAAGAGACCCAGTACTTC.

This clone appeared a few times. The V call is TRBV6-1, the J call TRBJ2-3; the match to TRBD1 covers 7 bases. The CDR3 runs 15 residues. Unmatched junction bases numbered 3, after V lost 1 base and J lost 2 bases. Germline V gene sequence: CDR1 MNHNS, CDR2 SASEGT. The CDR3 here is CASSEGQGSTDTQYF. The CDR3 bases are TGTGCCAGCAGTGAAGGACAGGGATCCACAGATACGCAGTATTTT.

V gene TRBV19 combines with J gene TRBJ2-5; D gene unclear. Trimming took off 3 bases at V and 5 bases at J, with 10 bases between the two ends. The CDR3 consists of 13 residues. Germline V CDR1 and CDR2: LNHDA, SQIVND (reference sequence). CDR3 region: CASSMEQSETQYF. CDR3 DNA sequence: TGTGCCAGTAGTATGGAGCAGTCGGAGACCCAGTACTTC.

The chain joins TRBV4-1 to TRBJ2-2, with 12 bases fitting TRBD2. The germline V gene encodes CDR1 MGHRA and CDR2 YSYEKL. J lost 4 bases, V lost 4 bases, and 4 bases had no gene match. The CDR3 extends over 16 amino acids. The CDR3 region is CASSPLAGGRTGELFF. CDR3 nucleotides: TGCGCCAGCAGCCCACTAGCGGGAGGTCGCACCGGGGAGCTGTTTTTT.

CDR3: CASSSSSGNTIYF. The DNA for the CDR3 is TGTGCCAGCAGCTCCTCCTCTGGAAACACCATATATTTT. The chain combines TRBV7-6 with TRBJ1-3, with unresolved D. The CDR3 is 13 residues long. V was pared by 4 bases and J by 0 bases, with 4 bases between. The germline V gene encodes CDR1 SGHVS and CDR2 FNYEAQ.

The chain combines TRBV23-1 with TRBJ2-1, with 8 bases matching TRBD2. TRBV23-1 is designated an ORF whose function remains uncertain. This CDR3 has 15 residues. Losses at the gene ends were 7 bases for V and 9 bases for J; bases not matched to a gene: 14. The CDR3 sequence: CASTQVGRGVCEQFF. The CDR3 region has the DNA TGCGCCAGCACCCAGGTAGGGCGGGGGGTTTGTGAGCAGTTCTTC.

This chain links TRBV13 with TRBJ1-1; 8 positions agree with TRBD1. Germline-derived CDR1 and CDR2 are PRHDT and FYEKMQ (reference sequence). This CDR3 contains 16 residues. The V and J ends lost 1 base and 5 bases, in that order; junction bases with no gene match: 9. The CDR3 DNA reads as TGTGCCAGCAGCTTAGTACAGGGGGACCGTGGTACTGAAGCTTTCTTT. This encodes CASSLVQGDRGTEAFF.